Following are 2 T cell receptor beta chains from one sample sequenced in a study of shared clonotypes between healthy human individuals. TCRdb's copy holds only in-frame clones and misses some; the assay was immunoSEQ multiplex PCR. Of tens of thousands of clones listed, under 65% are singletons. The source material was memory CD8+ T cells sorted from blood. The subset is: CD45RO+ cells pooled with CCR7-negative TemRA cells. These receptors were taken from a man aged 30-40 years in good health.

This clone was seen more than once but under ten times. This same CDR3 is encoded by further DNA sequences in the sample. V usage is TRBV5-1 and J usage is TRBJ1-5; D unclear. The CDR3 has 13 residues. The germline V gene encodes CDR1 SGHRS and CDR2 YFSETQ. Trimming left V 1 base short and J 7 bases short, with 9 bases between. The CDR3 bases are TGCGCCAGCAGCTTGTCGGGCGACCAGCCCCAGCATTTT. Amino acids: CASSLSGDQPQHF. The entire variable domain, with the rest obtained from reference TRBV5-1 and TRBJ1-5, is as follows: KAGVTQTPRYLIKTRGQQVTLSCSPISGHRSVSWYQQTPGQGLQFLFEYFSETQRNKGNFPGRFSGRQFSNSRSEMNVSTLELGDSALYLCASSLSGDQPQHFGDGTRLSIL.

The chain joins TRBV4-2 to TRBJ2-1; TRBD2 agrees at 10 bases. The V and J ends lost 2 bases and 3 bases, in that order; junction bases with no gene match: 4. This CDR3 is 16 amino acids long. CDR1 LGHNA and CDR2 YNFKEQ come from the germline V gene. The CDR3 DNA reads TGTGCCAGCAGCCAATCTAGCGGGAGTCTCTACAATGAGCAGTTCTTC. It yields the protein CASSQSSGSLYNEQFF.